Listed here is a single T cell receptor (beta chain). The sample holds many counts of this clonotype. There is no known antigen for this receptor. No much larger clone is present one base from it, and per-base qualities are unavailable. The time point tag for this specimen amounts to: persistent/refractory GD, antithyroid drugs over 5 years with positive TRAb. For both TCR sequencing and RNA sequencing, RNA was extracted from PBMCs in TRIzol. The diagnosis of Graves' disease followed American Thyroid Association guidelines. Patients for the study were recruited at an endocrinology department in Xi'an, China. From each patient, 8 to 10 milliliters of peripheral blood was collected into an EDTA anticoagulant tube. Ficoll Paque Plus density gradient separation was used to isolate PBMCs, and no additional T cell sorting was done. An Agilent 2100 Bioanalyzer and agarose gel were used to check RNA quality, while a NanoDrop 2000 measured RNA concentration.

This specimen belongs to a study of regulatory T cells in long-lasting Graves disease (dated by TCRdb to about 2021). Background on the whole study: Persistent Graves' disease was defined as persistently positive TSH receptor autoantibodies together with antithyroid drug treatment for over 5 years. The study took place in China and was registered as a clinical trial. Peripheral blood TCR sequencing and RNA sequencing compared persistent Graves' disease patients with newly diagnosed Graves' disease patients. A total of around 35 samples underwent TCR sequencing, from about 13 patients with persistent Graves' disease and 20 or so patients with newly diagnosed Graves' disease. Antithyroid drugs had been taken for 8.5 to 11 years on average by persistent Graves' disease patients in the clinical cohort.

Broader findings and caveats from the paper: The authors acknowledged the small sample size as a limitation that may reduce accuracy. Compared with newly diagnosed patients, patients with persistent Graves' disease had lower TCR Shannon entropy and fewer highly expanded clones, which suggests clonal expansion. Only peripheral blood was studied, because thyroid tissue, the primary lesion, was inaccessible. A larger number of public clonotypes was shared among persistent patients (about 2,700) than among newly diagnosed patients (around 970). TRBV28, TRBJ1-2 and TRBJ2-5 were preferentially used in persistent disease, while TRBV20-1 and TRBJ2-1 were favored in newly diagnosed disease. Sequencing and analysis were limited to the TCR beta chain.

V is shortened by 4 bases, J by 0 bases, and the region joining them spans 12 bases. CDR1 and CDR2, per the germline V gene (reference sequence), are DFQATT and SNEGSKA. The CDR3 contains 14 residues, cysteine and phenylalanine counted. The retained sequence is limited to the CDR3, 42 bases, with the frame set at the first base. The library was prepared using multiplex PCR. Reads for this sample came from an Illumina HiSeq 4000. TCR beta libraries were built with iRepertoire HTBI primers and Arm-PCR amplification of CDR3 regions. Before sequencing, the PCR products went through gel purification. The original pipeline was this. Gene usage analysis of CDR3 amino acid clonotypes used the roughly 60 TRBV and approximately 13 TRBJ segments found across samples. COPE and FqMerger were used to merge the filtered high-quality paired reads into contigs. BLAST was used to align contigs to the IMGT TRBV, TRBD and TRBJ reference genes, and CDR3 was defined following IMGT. Any clonotype with a frequency above 0.1% was counted as a highly expanded clone. Shannon entropy was used to measure repertoire diversity, and the Gini coefficient was used to measure V-J evenness. Clonotypes shared by more than one individual were considered public. TCRdb passed the public sequencing reads through fastp at Q25 and MiXCR, retaining productive beta sequences. Rows matching on CDR3 protein sequence are summarized as one entry with the most common DNA and genes. TCRdb, not the original authors, processed these V and J calls. In this sample the table shows some 440,000 distinct CDR3 sequences, around 21% of which occur a single time. Of the sample, over 7.5% is held by the ten largest clones.

The receptor was isolated from a female donor with Graves disease. Here the chain combines TRBV20-1 and TRBJ1-2; the D segment could be TRBD1, given 5 matching bases. Sequences were derived from peripheral blood mononuclear cells (PBMCs), sampled when the disease was refractory, from a patient treated with antithyroid drugs. The nucleotides read TGCAGTGCTACAAGACAGATAGCTAACTATGGCTACACCTTC. It encodes CSATRQIANYGYTF.